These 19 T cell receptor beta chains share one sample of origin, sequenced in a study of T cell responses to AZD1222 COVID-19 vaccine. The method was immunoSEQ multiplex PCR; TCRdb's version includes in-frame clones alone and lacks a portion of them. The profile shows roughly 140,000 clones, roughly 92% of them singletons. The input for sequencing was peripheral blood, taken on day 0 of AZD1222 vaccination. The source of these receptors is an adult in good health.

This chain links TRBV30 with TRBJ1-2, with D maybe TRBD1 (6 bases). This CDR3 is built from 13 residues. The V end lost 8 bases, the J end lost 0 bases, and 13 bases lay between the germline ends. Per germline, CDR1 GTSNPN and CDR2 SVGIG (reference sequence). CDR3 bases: TGTGCCCGGGGGCACCGCACTAACTATGGCTACACCTTC. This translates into CARGHRTNYGYTF.

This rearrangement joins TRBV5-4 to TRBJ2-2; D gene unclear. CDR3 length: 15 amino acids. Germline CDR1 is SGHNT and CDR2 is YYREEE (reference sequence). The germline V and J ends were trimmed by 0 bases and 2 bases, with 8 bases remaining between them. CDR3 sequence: CASSLESPNTGELFF. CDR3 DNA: TGTGCCAGCAGCTTGGAGTCACCTAACACCGGGGAGCTGTTTTTT.

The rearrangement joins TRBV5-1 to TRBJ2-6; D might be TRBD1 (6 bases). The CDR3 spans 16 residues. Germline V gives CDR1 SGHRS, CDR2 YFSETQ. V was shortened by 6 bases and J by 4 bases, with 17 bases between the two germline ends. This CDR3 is CASTLGAASGANVLTF. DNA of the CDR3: TGCGCCAGCACGCTGGGGGCCGCATCCGGGGCCAACGTCCTGACTTTC. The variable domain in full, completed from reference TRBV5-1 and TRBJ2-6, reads KAGVTQTPRYLIKTRGQQVTLSCSPISGHRSVSWYQQTPGQGLQFLFEYFSETQRNKGNFPGRFSGRQFSNSRSEMNVSTLELGDSALYLCASTLGAASGANVLTFGAGSRLTVL.

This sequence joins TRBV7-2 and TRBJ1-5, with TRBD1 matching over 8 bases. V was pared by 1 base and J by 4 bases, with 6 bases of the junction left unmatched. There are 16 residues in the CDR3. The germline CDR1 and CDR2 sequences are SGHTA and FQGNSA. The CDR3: CASSLVGGQANQPQHF. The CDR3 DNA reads TGTGCCAGCAGCTTAGTCGGGGGACAGGCTAATCAGCCCCAGCATTTT.

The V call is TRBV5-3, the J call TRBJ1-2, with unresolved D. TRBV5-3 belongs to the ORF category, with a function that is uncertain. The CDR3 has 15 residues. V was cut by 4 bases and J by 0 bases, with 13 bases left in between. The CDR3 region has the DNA TGTGCCAGAAGCGCCAACCTAAAAGCTAACTATGGCTACACCTTC. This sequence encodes CARSANLKANYGYTF.

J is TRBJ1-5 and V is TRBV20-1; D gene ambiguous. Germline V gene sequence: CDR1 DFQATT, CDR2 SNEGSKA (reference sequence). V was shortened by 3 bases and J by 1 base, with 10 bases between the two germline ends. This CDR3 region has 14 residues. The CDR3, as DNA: TGCAGTGCTAGTGAGGGAGTGAGCAATCAGCCCCAGCATTTT. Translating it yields CSASEGVSNQPQHF.

The CDR3 spells CASSTRDRGPHRVPGANVLTF. CDR3 nucleotides: TGCGCCAGCAGCACCCGGGACAGGGGGCCGCACCGGGTCCCTGGGGCCAACGTCCTGACTTTC. The V gene is TRBV5-1, the J gene TRBJ2-6; TRBD1 aligns across 12 bases. The CDR3 covers 21 residues. Looked up from germline, CDR1 is SGHRS and CDR2 is YFSETQ. With 4 bases clipped from V and 2 bases from J, the junction kept 16 bases outside the gene matches.

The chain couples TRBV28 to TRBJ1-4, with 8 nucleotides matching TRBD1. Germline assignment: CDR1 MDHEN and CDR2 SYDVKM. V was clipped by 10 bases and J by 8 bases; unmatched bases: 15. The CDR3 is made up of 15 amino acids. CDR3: CATGQDDGWGEKLFF. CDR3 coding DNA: TGTGCCACGGGACAGGATGATGGTTGGGGGGAAAAACTGTTTTTT.

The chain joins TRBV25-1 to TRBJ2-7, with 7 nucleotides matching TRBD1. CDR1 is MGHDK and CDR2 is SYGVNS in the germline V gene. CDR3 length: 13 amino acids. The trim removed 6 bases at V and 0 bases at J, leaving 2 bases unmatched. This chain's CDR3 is CASSRDSSYEQYF. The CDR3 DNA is TGTGCCAGCAGCCGGGACAGCTCCTACGAGCAGTACTTC.

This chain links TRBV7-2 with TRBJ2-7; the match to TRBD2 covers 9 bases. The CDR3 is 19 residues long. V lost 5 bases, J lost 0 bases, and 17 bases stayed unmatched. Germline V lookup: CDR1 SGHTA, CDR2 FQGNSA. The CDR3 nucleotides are TGTGCCAGCAGCCCGACCGGGGGACTAGCCTTCTCTAGCTCCTACGAGCAGTACTTC. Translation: CASSPTGGLAFSSSYEQYF.

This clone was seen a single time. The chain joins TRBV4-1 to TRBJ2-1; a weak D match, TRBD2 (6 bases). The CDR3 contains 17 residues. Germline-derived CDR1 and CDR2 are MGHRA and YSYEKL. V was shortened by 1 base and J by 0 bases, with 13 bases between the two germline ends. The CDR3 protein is CASSQVSRGSSYNEQFF. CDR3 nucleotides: TGCGCCAGCAGCCAAGTTTCCCGGGGGAGCTCCTACAATGAGCAGTTCTTC.

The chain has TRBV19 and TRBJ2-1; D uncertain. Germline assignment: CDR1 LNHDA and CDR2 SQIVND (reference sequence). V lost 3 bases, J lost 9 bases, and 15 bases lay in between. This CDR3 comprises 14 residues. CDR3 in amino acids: CASSIRLPWGEQFF. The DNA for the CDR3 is TGTGCCAGTAGTATTAGGTTGCCGTGGGGTGAGCAGTTCTTC. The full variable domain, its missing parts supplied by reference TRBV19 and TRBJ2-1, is DGGITQSPKYLFRKEGQNVTLSCEQNLNHDAMYWYRQDPGQGLRLIYYSQIVNDFQKGDIAEGYSVSREKKESFPLTVTSAQKNPTAFYLCASSIRLPWGEQFFGPGTRLTVL.

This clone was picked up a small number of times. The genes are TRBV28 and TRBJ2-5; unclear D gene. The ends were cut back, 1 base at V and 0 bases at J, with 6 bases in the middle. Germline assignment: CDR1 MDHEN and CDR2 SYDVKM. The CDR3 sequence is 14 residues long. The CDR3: CASSLYGYQETQYF. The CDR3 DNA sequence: TGTGCCAGCAGTTTATACGGTTACCAAGAGACCCAGTACTTC.

The CDR3 loop reads CASSGDRVREKLFF. The CDR3 coding sequence is TGTGCCAGCAGCGGGGACAGGGTGAGAGAAAAACTGTTTTTT. The rearrangement links TRBV6-5 to TRBJ1-4; TRBD1 agrees at 9 bases. V dropped 6 bases and J dropped 8; count of bases not matched to a gene: 7. From germline, CDR1 is MNHEY and CDR2 SVGAGI. The CDR3 extends over 14 amino acids.

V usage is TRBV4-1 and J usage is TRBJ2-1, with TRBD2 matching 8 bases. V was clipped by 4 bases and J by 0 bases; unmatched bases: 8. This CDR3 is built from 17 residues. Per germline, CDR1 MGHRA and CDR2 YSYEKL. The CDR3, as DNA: TGCGCCAGCAGCCGCAGACTAGCGACGAGCTCCTACAATGAGCAGTTCTTC. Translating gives CASSRRLATSSYNEQFF.

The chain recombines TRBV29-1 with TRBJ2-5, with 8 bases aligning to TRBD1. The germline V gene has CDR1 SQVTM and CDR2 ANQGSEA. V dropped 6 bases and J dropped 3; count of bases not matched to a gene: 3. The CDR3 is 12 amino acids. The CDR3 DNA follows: TGCAGCGTACCGGGACAGGAAGAGACCCAGTACTTC. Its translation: CSVPGQEETQYF.

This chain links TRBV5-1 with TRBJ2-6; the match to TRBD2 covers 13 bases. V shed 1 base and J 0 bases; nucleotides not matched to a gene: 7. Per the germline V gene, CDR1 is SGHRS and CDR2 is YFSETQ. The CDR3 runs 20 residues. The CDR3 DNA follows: TGCGCCAGCAGCTTGAGGGGGACTAGCGGGGCCAACTCTGGGGCCAACGTCCTGACTTTC. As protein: CASSLRGTSGANSGANVLTF.

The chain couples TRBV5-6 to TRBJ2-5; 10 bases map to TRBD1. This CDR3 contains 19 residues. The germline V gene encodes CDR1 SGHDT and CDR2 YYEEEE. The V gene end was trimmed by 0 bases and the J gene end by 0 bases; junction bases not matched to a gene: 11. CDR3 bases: TGTGCCAGCAGCTTGGGACTAGGGACAGGGGTGCCCGACCAAGAGACCCAGTACTTC. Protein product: CASSLGLGTGVPDQETQYF.

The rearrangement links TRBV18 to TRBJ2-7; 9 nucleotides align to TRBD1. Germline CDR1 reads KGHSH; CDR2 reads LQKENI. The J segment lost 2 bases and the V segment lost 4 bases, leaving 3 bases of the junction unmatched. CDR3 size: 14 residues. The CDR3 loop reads CASSRDRDTYEQYF. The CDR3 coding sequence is TGTGCCAGCTCACGGGACAGGGATACCTACGAGCAGTACTTC.